This T cell receptor beta chain was recorded in a study of blood T cell repertoires in COVID-19. Study summary: COVID-19 samples, acute and convalescent, were from the United States, Italy and Spain.

Authors' methods: Estimation of nucleated cell counts was performed using reference gene primer amplification. Clones were read by immunoSEQ multiplex PCR, and TCRdb kept only the in-frame ones, dropping some. V, J and clone size reflect that table, while D and trimming were determined from the DNA. Of about 82,000 clones listed, roughly four fifths are singletons. CDR1 and CDR2 (germline): MNHEY, SMNVEV (reference sequence). This CDR3 is built from 14 residues. Trimming stripped 6 bases from V and 3 bases from J, with 11 bases between. The chain has TRBV27 and TRBJ2-2; TRBD1 is a possible D gene (6 bases). Source material: peripheral blood. The receptor comes from a man in his fifties or sixties with active or convalescent COVID-19. The CDR3 loop reads CASSFRTDTGELFF. Here the CDR3 DNA reads TGTGCCAGCAGCTTCCGGACAGACACCGGGGAGCTGTTTTTT.